One sample yielded the 26 T cell receptor beta chains listed below, sequenced in a study of T cell responses to AZD1222 COVID-19 vaccine. Here immunoSEQ multiplex PCR was the method, and the copy in TCRdb shows in-frame clones only, minus some. Of some 280,000 clones listed, roughly 93% are singletons. The source was peripheral blood, collected 28 days after the second AZD1222 dose. The receptor source for this set is an adult who received the AZD1222 COVID-19 vaccine.

The chain has TRBV4-2 and TRBJ2-3; 12 nucleotides match TRBD2. J gave up 6 bases and V 1 base, and 5 bases lay outside the gene matches. The CDR3 consists of 16 residues. Germline CDR1 LGHNA, CDR2 YNFKEQ. CDR3 DNA sequence: TGTGCCAGCAGCCAAGGCGTCCTAGCGGGAGGGGATACGCAGTATTTT. Amino acids: CASSQGVLAGGDTQYF.

The rearrangement uses TRBV7-9 and TRBJ2-1; TRBD2 might be the D (7 bases). With 3 bases removed from V and 0 bases from J, the gap between germline ends came to 18 bases. Germline values: CDR1 SEHNR, CDR2 FQNEAQ (reference sequence). This CDR3 is 18 amino acids long. DNA of the CDR3: TGTGCCAGCAGCTTCCTGGGCGGGGGCCTTTTCTCCTACAATGAGCAGTTCTTC. It yields the protein CASSFLGGGLFSYNEQFF.

The chain recombines TRBV7-9 with TRBJ1-1; D remains unclear. The CDR3 extends over 13 amino acids. V lost 2 bases to trimming and J lost 0 bases, with 4 bases between them. Germline CDR1 SEHNR, CDR2 FQNEAQ (reference sequence). This CDR3 is CASSLHVNTEAFF. CDR3 DNA sequence: TGTGCCAGCAGCTTACATGTGAACACTGAAGCTTTCTTT.

J is TRBJ2-7 and V is TRBV4-1, with D hard to call. Trimming removed 1 base at V and 5 bases at J, with 9 bases between. Germline CDR1 MGHRA, CDR2 YSYEKL. The CDR3 is 13 residues long. Here the CDR3 reads CASSQVQSNEQYF. Written as DNA, the CDR3 is TGCGCCAGCAGCCAAGTCCAAAGCAACGAGCAGTACTTC.

V usage is TRBV6-5 and J usage is TRBJ1-2; D is perhaps TRBD1 (5 bases). CDR3 size: 14 residues. From germline, CDR1 is MNHEY and CDR2 SVGAGI. V gave up 7 bases and J gave up 4 bases, with 16 bases separating them. CDR3 in amino acids: CASTVTGSAYGYTF. The DNA for the CDR3 is TGTGCCAGCACCGTAACAGGTTCTGCCTATGGCTACACCTTC.

The chain links TRBV29-1 to TRBJ1-1; TRBD1 is a possible D gene (6 bases). CDR3 length equals 13 residues. V dropped 3 bases and J dropped 3 bases, with 11 bases sitting between them. Germline CDR1 and CDR2: SQVTM and ANQGSEA. The CDR3 nucleotides are TGCAGCGTTGAGGGGGCGGGCTACACTGAAGCTTTCTTT. It specifies CSVEGAGYTEAFF.

V usage is TRBV5-6 and J usage is TRBJ2-1, with 8 bases fitting TRBD1. Trimming cost V 4 bases and J 8 bases; bases outside gene matches: 5. Germline-derived CDR1 and CDR2 are SGHDT and YYEEEE. The length of the CDR3 is 13 residues. The CDR3 DNA sequence: TGTGCCAGCAGCATGGGACAGGAGCATGAGCAGTTCTTC. Translated: CASSMGQEHEQFF. Together with reference TRBV5-6 and TRBJ2-1, the CDR3 gives the full variable domain: DAGVTQSPTHLIKTRGQQVTLRCSPKSGHDTVSWYQQALGQGPQFIFQYYEEEERQRGNFPDRFSGHQFPNYSSELNVNALLLGDSALYLCASSMGQEHEQFFGPGTRLTVL.

This clone was seen a handful of times. The chain carries TRBV5-6 and TRBJ2-2, with a possible D match to TRBD2 (5 bases). This CDR3 is 14 amino acids long. Deletions cut 4 bases from V and 2 bases from J, with 9 bases between. Germline CDR1 reads SGHDT; CDR2 reads YYEEEE. The CDR3 coding sequence is TGTGCCAGCAGCCCCGGGATTAACACCGGGGAGCTGTTTTTT. Protein: CASSPGINTGELFF.

The V call is TRBV7-6, the J call TRBJ2-1, with D possibly being TRBD2 (5 bases). Germline CDR1 is SGHVS and CDR2 is FNYEAQ. CDR3 size: 15 residues. With 4 bases removed from V and 0 bases from J, the gap between germline ends came to 10 bases. The CDR3 region has the DNA TGTGCCAGCAGCTCGACTAAGGTCTCCTACAATGAGCAGTTCTTC. This sequence encodes CASSSTKVSYNEQFF.

The chain is built from TRBV12-3 or TRBV12-4 and TRBJ1-1; D is uncertain. The CDR3 totals 13 residues. Trimming pared 5 bases from V and 4 bases from J, leaving 11 bases between. The chain's CDR3 is CASSRLESTEAFF. In DNA form, the CDR3 reads TGTGCCAGCAGTCGGCTTGAAAGCACTGAAGCTTTCTTT.

The rearrangement links TRBV12-2 to TRBJ2-1; the table's TRBD1 call for D was not verified on the DNA. TRBV12-2 is an annotated pseudogene. The CDR3 is made up of 10 amino acids. The CDR3, as DNA: TGTGCAAGTCGGCCGACAGGTTGGTTCTTC. Its protein is CASRPTGWFF.

This clone occurred once. The chain uses TRBV28 and TRBJ1-2; D is ambiguous. This CDR3 contains 14 residues. The ends were cut back, 5 bases at V and 4 bases at J, with 14 bases in the middle. Germline CDR1 MDHEN, CDR2 SYDVKM. CDR3 in amino acids: CASSQGSGLYGYTF. CDR3 DNA sequence: TGTGCCAGCAGTCAAGGGTCTGGCCTCTATGGCTACACCTTC.

V usage is TRBV6-4 and J usage is TRBJ2-1; D is unclear. This CDR3 has 15 amino acids. Germline V gives CDR1 MRHNA, CDR2 SNTAGT. The V and J ends lost 4 bases and 0 bases respectively, with 10 bases between them. The CDR3 protein is CASSAQSSSYNEQFF. The CDR3 bases are TGTGCCAGCAGTGCCCAGTCTAGCTCCTACAATGAGCAGTTCTTC.

The rearrangement joins TRBV2 to TRBJ1-1; possibly TRBD1 for D (5 bases). The CDR3 runs 13 residues. Trimming removed 8 bases at V and 4 bases at J, with 14 bases between. The germline gives CDR1 SNHLY, CDR2 FYNNEI. The CDR3 nucleotides are TGTGCCAGCGGCAGGGAGAGTTCCACTGAAGCTTTCTTT. It translates to CASGRESSTEAFF.

This chain joins TRBV10-2 and TRBJ2-7; TRBD1 is a possible D gene (6 bases). The V and J ends lost 4 bases and 0 bases respectively, with 10 bases between them. Germline V gives CDR1 WSHSY, CDR2 SAAADI. The CDR3 length is 14 residues. For the CDR3, the DNA is TGCGCCAGCAGTGCTACAGGGTCCTCCTACGAGCAGTACTTC. This gives the protein CASSATGSSYEQYF.

V usage is TRBV18 and J usage is TRBJ2-2; the match to TRBD2 covers 10 bases. V was pared by 4 bases and J by 2 bases, with 4 bases of the junction left unmatched. The CDR3 has 16 residues. The germline V gene has CDR1 KGHSH and CDR2 LQKENI. CDR3 region: CASSLAGGQNTGELFF. In DNA form, the CDR3 reads TGTGCCAGCTCACTAGCGGGGGGCCAAAACACCGGGGAGCTGTTTTTT.

The chain couples TRBV19 to TRBJ1-5; perhaps TRBD1 as D (6 bases). Germline V lookup: CDR1 LNHDA, CDR2 SQIVND (reference sequence). The V end was cut by 6 bases, the J end by 4 bases, with 10 bases between. The CDR3 is made up of 13 amino acids. The DNA for the CDR3 is TGTGCCAGTAGCAACAGGGTTAATCAGCCCCAGCATTTT. Protein sequence: CASSNRVNQPQHF. The variable domain in full, completed from reference TRBV19 and TRBJ1-5, reads DGGITQSPKYLFRKEGQNVTLSCEQNLNHDAMYWYRQDPGQGLRLIYYSQIVNDFQKGDIAEGYSVSREKKESFPLTVTSAQKNPTAFYLCASSNRVNQPQHFGDGTRLSIL.

The rearrangement links TRBV20-1 to TRBJ2-3, with D possibly being TRBD1 (6 bases). The CDR3 consists of 12 residues. Per germline, CDR1 DFQATT and CDR2 SNEGSKA (reference sequence). V was cut by 3 bases and J by 6 bases, with 10 bases left in between. CDR3 in amino acids: CSASRGWDTQYF. In nucleotides, the CDR3 is TGCAGTGCTAGTAGGGGGTGGGATACGCAGTATTTT.

V gene TRBV12-3 or TRBV12-4 combines with J gene TRBJ1-1; D unresolved. This CDR3 is built from 12 residues. V lost 0 bases to trimming and J lost 2 bases, with 1 base between them. CDR3 coding DNA: TGTGCCAGCAGTTTAGCTAACACTGAAGCTTTCTTT. It encodes CASSLANTEAFF.

Notes on this clone: The sample has other DNA sequences that encode this CDR3 too. The rearrangement uses TRBV4-1 and TRBJ2-3; the D is unclear. The germline V and J ends were trimmed by 3 bases and 5 bases, with 6 bases remaining between them. The germline V gene encodes CDR1 MGHRA and CDR2 YSYEKL. The CDR3 is made up of 12 amino acids. CDR3 in amino acids: CASSHPLDTQYF. In DNA, the CDR3 is TGCGCCAGCAGCCACCCTTTAGATACGCAGTATTTT.

This rearrangement joins TRBV28 to TRBJ2-7; 10 nucleotides align to TRBD1. This CDR3 comprises 16 residues. V dropped 5 bases and J dropped 2; count of bases not matched to a gene: 9. Germline V CDR1 and CDR2: MDHEN, SYDVKM. CDR3 loop: CASSPPGTGVPYEQYF. DNA of the CDR3: TGTGCCAGCAGTCCCCCAGGGACAGGGGTCCCCTACGAGCAGTACTTC.

The chain combines TRBV10-3 with TRBJ2-7; TRBD1 matches 7 bases. This CDR3 region has 13 residues. Germline V gene sequence: CDR1 ENHRY, CDR2 SYGVKD. The V gene end was trimmed by 6 bases and the J gene end by 5 bases; junction bases not matched to a gene: 7. CDR3 amino acids: CAIRQTGFDEQYF. The CDR3 nucleotides are TGTGCCATCAGGCAGACAGGGTTCGACGAGCAGTACTTC.

This sequence joins TRBV11-1 and TRBJ1-6, with D uncertain. With 1 base removed from V and 7 bases from J, the gap between germline ends came to 8 bases. This CDR3 spans 14 amino acids. Per germline, CDR1 SGHAT and CDR2 FQDESV (reference sequence). DNA of the CDR3: TGTGCCAGCAGCTTAGACAGTTCCAATTCACCCCTCCACTTT. Protein sequence: CASSLDSSNSPLHF.

DNA for the CDR3: TGTGCCAGCAGTTATAGTAGCGGGGCGACCACTGAAGCTTTCTTT. This sequence encodes CASSYSSGATTEAFF. The chain is built from TRBV6-5 and TRBJ1-1; D might be TRBD1 (5 bases). CDR1 and CDR2 (germline): MNHEY, SVGAGI. The CDR3 has 15 residues. Trimming shortened V by 3 bases and J by 4 bases, and 15 bases separated the two germline ends.

The chain uses TRBV9 and TRBJ1-3; D unresolved. From germline, CDR1 is SGDLS and CDR2 YYNGEE. This CDR3 comprises 16 residues. V was clipped by 7 bases and J by 2 bases, with 19 bases between them. CDR3 sequence reads: CASGGSHLGTGNTIYF. DNA for the CDR3: TGTGCCAGCGGCGGGAGCCACCTAGGTACTGGAAACACCATATATTTT.

The chain links TRBV7-3 to TRBJ2-7; perhaps TRBD2 as D (6 bases). CDR3 length equals 13 residues. The ends were cut back, 5 bases at V and 6 bases at J, with 14 bases in the middle. Germline values: CDR1 SGHTA, CDR2 FQGTGA. CDR3 region: CASSPRVGGEQYF. CDR3 nucleotide sequence: TGTGCCAGCAGCCCCCGAGTGGGAGGCGAGCAGTACTTC.